Following are 18 T cell receptor beta chains from one sample sequenced in a study (dated by TCRdb to the mid-2010s). Libraries were constructed by 5' RACE. The sequencer listed for this sample is Illumina MiSeq. The raw public data were reprocessed by TCRdb itself: fastp quality trimming at Q25, MiXCR clonotype calling, in-frame beta chains only. Each record represents a unique CDR3 protein, reported with the most common genes and DNA among its rows. In this sample the table shows about 9,000 distinct CDR3 sequences, around 44% of which occur a single time. The top ten hold just under 3% of the sample. CD4+CD25+CD127-/low cells were isolated as Tregs. The sequencing sample was made of Tregs sorted from a lymph node. The receptor source for this set is a female donor with breast cancer.

This clonotype came up a few times. The CDR3 is CASSQGAAEETQYF. The CDR3 DNA sequence: TGCGCCAGCAGCCAAGGTGCGGCAGAAGAGACCCAGTACTTC. This chain uses TRBV4-1 with TRBJ2-5; D call uncertain. The CDR3 has 14 residues. Looked up from germline, CDR1 is MGHRA and CDR2 is YSYEKL. Trimming took 1 base from V and 3 from J, leaving 9 bases between them.

This clonotype was recorded a few times. The chain links TRBV28 to TRBJ2-7; D is possibly TRBD1 or TRBD2 (6 bases each). The CDR3 covers 16 residues. Germline assignment: CDR1 MDHEN and CDR2 SYDVKM. Trimming stripped 6 bases from V and 5 bases from J, with 23 bases between. This CDR3 reads CASSSGAGLEGDEQYF. The DNA for the CDR3 is TGTGCCAGCAGCTCGGGGGCAGGGCTGGAGGGTGACGAGCAGTACTTC.

This chain uses TRBV9 with TRBJ2-1; 9 positions agree with TRBD2. The germline CDR1 and CDR2 sequences are SGDLS and YYNGEE. The CDR3 runs 12 residues. V shed 5 bases and J 8 bases; nucleotides not matched to a gene: 2. The CDR3 nucleotides are TGTGCCAGCAGGGGACTAGCAGATGAGCAGTTCTTC. This encodes CASRGLADEQFF.

V is TRBV5-6 and J is TRBJ2-1; D is possibly TRBD2 (5 bases). Germline CDR1 SGHDT, CDR2 YYEEEE. The CDR3 consists of 18 residues. V was pared by 4 bases and J by 1 base, with 21 bases between. The DNA of the CDR3 is TGTGCCAGCAGCCTCGCACTAGTGGAGCTGTGGTCCTACAATGAGCAGTTCTTC. It yields the protein CASSLALVELWSYNEQFF.

The rearrangement joins TRBV6-5 to TRBJ1-1; D remains unclear. Trimming left V 0 bases short and J 6 bases short, with 5 bases between. Germline loops: CDR1 MNHEY, CDR2 SVGAGI. CDR3 length: 12 residues. CDR3: CASSYSGPEAFF. DNA for the CDR3: TGTGCCAGCAGTTACTCGGGTCCTGAAGCTTTCTTT.

The CDR3 is CAIDGTGGGQPQHF. Written as DNA, the CDR3 is TGTGCCATTGACGGTACAGGGGGTGGTCAGCCCCAGCATTTT. The chain is built from TRBV7-9 and TRBJ1-5; 8 positions match TRBD1. The V segment lost 10 bases and the J segment 6 bases; nucleotides outside the gene matches: 11. The germline CDR1 and CDR2 sequences are SEHNR and FQNEAQ (reference sequence). The CDR3 is 14 residues long.

The rearrangement joins TRBV4-1 to TRBJ1-2; D call uncertain. V lost 4 bases, J lost 0 bases, and 12 bases lay in between. Germline V gene lookup returns CDR1 MGHRA and CDR2 YSYEKL. The CDR3 loop spans 15 amino acids. The CDR3, as DNA: TGCGCCAGCAGCCGTGATGGGATATCTAACTATGGCTACACCTTC. Residues: CASSRDGISNYGYTF.

This sequence joins TRBV7-9 and TRBJ2-1; 10 bases are shared with TRBD2. Looked up from germline, CDR1 is SEHNR and CDR2 is FQNEAQ (reference sequence). V trimming: 5 bases; J trimming: 5 bases; junction bases outside the gene matches: 3. CDR3 length: 14 residues. The CDR3: CASSTGTSDNEQFF. DNA of the CDR3: TGTGCCAGCAGCACTGGGACTAGCGACAATGAGCAGTTCTTC. Using reference TRBV7-9 and TRBJ2-1 for the parts outside the CDR3, the full variable domain is DTGVSQNPRHKITKRGQNVTFRCDPISEHNRLYWYRQTLGQGPEFLTYFQNEAQLEKSRLLSDRFSAERPKGSFSTLEIQRTEQGDSAMYLCASSTGTSDNEQFFGPGTRLTVL.

A remark on this clonotype: An end of the junction differs from the germline gene, which may be a read error. The V gene is TRBV4-2, the J gene TRBJ1-2, with 8 bases fitting TRBD1. Germline CDR1 and CDR2: LGHNA and YNFKEQ. The CDR3 covers 14 residues. CDR3 amino acids: CASSQPGGADGYAF. The CDR3 bases are TGTGCCAGCAGCCAACCAGGGGGCGCCGATGGCTACGCCTTC.

The chain couples TRBV6-1 to TRBJ1-1; D gene uncertain. Looked up from germline, CDR1 is MNHNS and CDR2 is SASEGT. Between the trimmed V and J ends, which lost 8 bases and 3 bases, there was a span of 16 bases. CDR3 length: 14 residues. Written as DNA, the CDR3 is TGTGCCAGCGAACGTTTAGGGTCTCACACTGAAGCTTTCTTT. Protein sequence: CASERLGSHTEAFF.

The gene calls are TRBV4-2 and TRBJ2-1; D possibly corresponds to TRBD2 (6 bases). The germline gives CDR1 LGHNA, CDR2 YNFKEQ. This CDR3 comprises 15 residues. Trimming left V 2 bases short and J 9 bases short, with 17 bases between. The CDR3 loop is CASSQTGLPSTEQFF. The CDR3 DNA reads TGTGCCAGCAGCCAAACGGGACTCCCATCGACTGAGCAGTTCTTC.

Concerning this clonotype itself: Relative to the germline gene, one junction end is altered; a read error may explain this. The rearrangement uses TRBV5-1 and TRBJ2-7; 7 bases fit TRBD1. The CDR3 runs to 12 residues. Looked up from germline, CDR1 is SGHRS and CDR2 is YFSETQ. The CDR3 DNA follows: TGTGCCAGCAGCGAAGGGGGCCACGAGCAGTACTTC. This gives the protein CASSEGGHEQYF. Complete variable domain (other parts from reference TRBV5-1 and TRBJ2-7): KAGVTQTPRYLIKTRGQQVTLSCSPISGHRSVSWYQQTPGQGLQFLFEYFSETQRNKGNFPGRFSGRQFSNSRSEMNVSTLELGDSALYLCASSEGGHEQYFGPGTRLTVT.

This clonotype was observed a handful of times. The J gene is TRBJ1-4, the V gene TRBV4-1, with D uncertain. Germline V gene lookup returns CDR1 MGHRA and CDR2 YSYEKL. The CDR3 totals 12 residues. V was trimmed by 3 bases and J by 16 bases, leaving 15 bases between them. Here the CDR3 DNA reads TGCGCCAGCAGCCAGGAGGGCGCGACAAGGTTTTTT. Encoded protein: CASSQEGATRFF.

The rearrangement links TRBV12-3 or TRBV12-4 to TRBJ2-1; D is possibly TRBD2 (5 bases). This CDR3 contains 15 residues. The ends were cut back, 4 bases at V and 2 bases at J, with 12 bases in the middle. DNA for the CDR3: TGTGCCAGCAGTTCCCCGGGGTCCGCCTACAATGAGCAGTTCTTC. Its translation is CASSSPGSAYNEQFF.

The rearrangement joins TRBV4-1 to TRBJ2-1; D not certain. Trimming left V 3 bases short and J 7 bases short, with 7 bases between. This CDR3 region has 12 residues. Germline values: CDR1 MGHRA, CDR2 YSYEKL. CDR3 coding DNA: TGCGCCAGCAGCCACCTTAAAAATGAGCAGTTCTTC. Translated, it gives CASSHLKNEQFF.

CDR3 residues: CASSSPNSGHYEQYF. Written as DNA, the CDR3 is TGTGCCAGCAGCTCGCCCAACTCGGGGCACTACGAGCAGTACTTC. The chain employs TRBV12-3 or TRBV12-4 and TRBJ2-7, with D possibly being TRBD1 or TRBD2 (5 bases each). V was cut by 6 bases and J by 3 bases, with 18 bases left in between. There are 15 residues in the CDR3.

This rearrangement joins TRBV7-3 to TRBJ1-1; 7 nucleotides agree with TRBD1. V lost 1 base and J lost 7; bases outside the gene matches: 3. The CDR3 loop spans 13 amino acids. The germline V gene encodes CDR1 SGHTA and CDR2 FQGTGA. The CDR3 DNA reads TGTGCCAGCAGCTTAAGCCAGGGGGTTGAAGCTTTCTTT. Its translation is CASSLSQGVEAFF.

This clonotype was seen a single time. V usage is TRBV5-6 and J usage is TRBJ2-1; the D call may be TRBD1 or TRBD2 (6 bases each). Germline CDR1 reads SGHDT; CDR2 reads YYEEEE. CDR3 size: 16 residues. Between the trimmed V and J ends, which lost 0 bases and 11 bases, there was a span of 21 bases. CDR3 sequence reads: CASSLAGDIFPAKQFF. As DNA, the CDR3 is TGTGCCAGCAGCTTGGCGGGGGACATATTCCCCGCTAAGCAGTTCTTC. Supplemented by reference TRBV5-6 and TRBJ2-1, the full variable domain reads DAGVTQSPTHLIKTRGQQVTLRCSPKSGHDTVSWYQQALGQGPQFIFQYYEEEERQRGNFPDRFSGHQFPNYSSELNVNALLLGDSALYLCASSLAGDIFPAKQFFGPGTRLTVL.